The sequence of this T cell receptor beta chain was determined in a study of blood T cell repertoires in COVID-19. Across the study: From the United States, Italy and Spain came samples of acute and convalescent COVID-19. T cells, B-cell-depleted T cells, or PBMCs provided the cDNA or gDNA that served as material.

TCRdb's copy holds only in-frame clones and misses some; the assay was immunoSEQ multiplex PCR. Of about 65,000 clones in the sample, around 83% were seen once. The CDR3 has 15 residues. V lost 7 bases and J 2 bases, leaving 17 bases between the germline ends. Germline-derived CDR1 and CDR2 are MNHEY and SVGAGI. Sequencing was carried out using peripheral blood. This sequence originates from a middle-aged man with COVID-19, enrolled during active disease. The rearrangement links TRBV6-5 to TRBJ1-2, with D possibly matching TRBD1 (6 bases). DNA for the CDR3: TGTGCCAGCACCAGGACAGCGGTCAACAACTATGGCTACACCTTC. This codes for CASTRTAVNNYGYTF.